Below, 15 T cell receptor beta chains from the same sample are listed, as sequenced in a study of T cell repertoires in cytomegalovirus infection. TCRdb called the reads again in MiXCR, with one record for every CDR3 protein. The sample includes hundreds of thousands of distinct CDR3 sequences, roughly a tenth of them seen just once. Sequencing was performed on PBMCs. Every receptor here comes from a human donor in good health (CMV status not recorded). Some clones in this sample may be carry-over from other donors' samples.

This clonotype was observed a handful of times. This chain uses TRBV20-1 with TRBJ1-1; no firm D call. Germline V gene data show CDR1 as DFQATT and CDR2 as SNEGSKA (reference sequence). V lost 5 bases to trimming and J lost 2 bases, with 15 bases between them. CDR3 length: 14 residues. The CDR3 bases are TGCAGTGCTTGGAAAAAGGATTCTAACACTGAAGCTTTCTTT. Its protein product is CSAWKKDSNTEAFF.

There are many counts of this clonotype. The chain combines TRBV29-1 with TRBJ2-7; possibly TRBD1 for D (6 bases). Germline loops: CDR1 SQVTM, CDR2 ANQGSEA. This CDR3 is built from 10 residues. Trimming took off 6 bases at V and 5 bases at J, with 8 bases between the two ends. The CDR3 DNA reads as TGCAGCGTCGGACAGAACGAGCAGTACTTC. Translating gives CSVGQNEQYF.

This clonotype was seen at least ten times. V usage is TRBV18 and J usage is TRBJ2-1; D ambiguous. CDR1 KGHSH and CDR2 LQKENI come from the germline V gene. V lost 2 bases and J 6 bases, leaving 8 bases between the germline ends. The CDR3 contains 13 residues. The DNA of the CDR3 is TGTGCCAGCTCACCATTTTCGAGCAATGAGCAGTTCTTC. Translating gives CASSPFSSNEQFF.

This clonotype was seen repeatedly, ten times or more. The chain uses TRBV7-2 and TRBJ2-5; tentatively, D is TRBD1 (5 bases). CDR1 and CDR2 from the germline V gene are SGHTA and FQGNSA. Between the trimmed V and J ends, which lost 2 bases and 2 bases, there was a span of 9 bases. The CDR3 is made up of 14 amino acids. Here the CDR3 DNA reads TGTGCCAGCAGCTTAAGACAGACTCAAGAGACCCAGTACTTC. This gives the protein CASSLRQTQETQYF.

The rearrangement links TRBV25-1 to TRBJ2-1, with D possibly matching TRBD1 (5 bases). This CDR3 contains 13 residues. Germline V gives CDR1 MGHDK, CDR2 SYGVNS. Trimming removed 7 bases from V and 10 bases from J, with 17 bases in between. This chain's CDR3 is CASNFQGRGEQFF. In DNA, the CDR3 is TGTGCCAGCAATTTTCAGGGTAGGGGAGAGCAGTTCTTC.

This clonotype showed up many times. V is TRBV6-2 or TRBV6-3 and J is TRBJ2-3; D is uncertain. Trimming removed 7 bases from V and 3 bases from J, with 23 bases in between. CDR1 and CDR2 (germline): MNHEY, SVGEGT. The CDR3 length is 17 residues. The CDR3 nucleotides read TGTGCCAGCACCCGAAGTCAGCGAGGCTTACGTACAGATACGCAGTATTTT. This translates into CASTRSQRGLRTDTQYF.

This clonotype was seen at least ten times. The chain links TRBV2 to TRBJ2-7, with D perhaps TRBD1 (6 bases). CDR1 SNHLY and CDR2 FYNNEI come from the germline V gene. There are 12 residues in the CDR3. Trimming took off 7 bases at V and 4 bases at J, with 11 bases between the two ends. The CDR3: CASKDRLYEQYV. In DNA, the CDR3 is TGTGCCAGCAAGGACAGACTTTACGAGCAGTACGTC.

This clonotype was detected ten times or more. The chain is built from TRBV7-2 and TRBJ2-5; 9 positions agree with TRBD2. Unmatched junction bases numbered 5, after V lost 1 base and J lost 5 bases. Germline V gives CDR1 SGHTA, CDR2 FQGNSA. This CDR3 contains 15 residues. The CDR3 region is CASSLDSGGGETQYF. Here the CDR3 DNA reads TGTGCCAGCAGCTTAGATAGCGGGGGTGGGGAGACCCAGTACTTC.

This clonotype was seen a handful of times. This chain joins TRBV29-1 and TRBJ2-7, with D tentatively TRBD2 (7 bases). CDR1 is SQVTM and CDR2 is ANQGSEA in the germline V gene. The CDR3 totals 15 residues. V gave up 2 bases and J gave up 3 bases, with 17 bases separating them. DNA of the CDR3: TGCAGCGTTGAATACGAACGGGGGGCCCGCTACGAGCAGTACTTC. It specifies CSVEYERGARYEQYF.

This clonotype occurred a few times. CDR3 loop: CASSKSGDNQPQHF. In DNA form, the CDR3 reads TGTGCCAGCAGTAAGTCAGGGGACAATCAGCCCCAGCATTTT. V usage is TRBV28 and J usage is TRBJ1-5; D possibly corresponds to TRBD1 (6 bases). Germline CDR1 and CDR2: MDHEN and SYDVKM. This CDR3 contains 14 residues. Trimming took 5 bases from V and 3 from J, leaving 11 bases between them.

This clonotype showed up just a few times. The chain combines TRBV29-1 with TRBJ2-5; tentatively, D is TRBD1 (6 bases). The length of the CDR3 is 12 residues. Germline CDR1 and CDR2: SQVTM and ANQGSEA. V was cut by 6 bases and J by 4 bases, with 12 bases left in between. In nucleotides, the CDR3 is TGCAGCGTCCCCGGCAGGGGAGAGACCCAGTACTTC. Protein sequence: CSVPGRGETQYF.

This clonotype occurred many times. The CDR3 sequence: CASRVAGGPYNEQFF. CDR3 DNA: TGTGCCAGCAGAGTAGCGGGGGGGCCCTACAATGAGCAGTTCTTC. This chain uses TRBV6-1 with TRBJ2-1; TRBD2 matches 11 bases. The germline gives CDR1 MNHNS, CDR2 SASEGT. With V trimmed by 6 bases and J by 2 bases, 3 bases remained unmatched. The CDR3 length is 15 residues.

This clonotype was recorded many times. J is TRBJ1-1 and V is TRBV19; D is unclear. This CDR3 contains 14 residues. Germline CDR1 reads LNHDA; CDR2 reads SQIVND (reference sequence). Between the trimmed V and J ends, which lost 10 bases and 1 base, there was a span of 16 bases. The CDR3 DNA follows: TGTGCCACCTTACCAGGACCGACGAACACTGAAGCTTTCTTT. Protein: CATLPGPTNTEAFF.

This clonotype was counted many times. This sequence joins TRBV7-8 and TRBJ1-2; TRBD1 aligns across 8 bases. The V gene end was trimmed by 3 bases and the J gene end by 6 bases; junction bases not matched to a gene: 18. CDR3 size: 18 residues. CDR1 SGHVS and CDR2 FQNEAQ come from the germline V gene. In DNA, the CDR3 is TGTGCCAGCAGCTTCCCGAGGAGACAGGGGTTCCCGACGGATGGCTACACCTTC. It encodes CASSFPRRQGFPTDGYTF.

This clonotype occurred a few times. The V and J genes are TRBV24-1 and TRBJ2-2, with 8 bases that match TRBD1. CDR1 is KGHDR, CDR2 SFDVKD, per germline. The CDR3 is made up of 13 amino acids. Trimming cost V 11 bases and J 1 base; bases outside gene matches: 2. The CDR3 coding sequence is TGTGCCAAAGGACAGGGGAACACCGGGGAGCTGTTTTTT. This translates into CAKGQGNTGELFF.